Below are 13 T cell receptor beta chains sequenced from a single sample in a study of blood T cell repertoires in COVID-19. TCRdb keeps only in-frame clones here, not all; method: immunoSEQ multiplex PCR. Among just under 55,000 clones, roughly nine tenths were seen once, and the ten largest hold around 4.2%. Material for sequencing was peripheral blood. The receptor set was obtained from a man in his fifties or sixties with acute or convalescent COVID-19.

The chain is built from TRBV6-1 and TRBJ2-5; 10 positions match TRBD2. The CDR3 consists of 16 residues. V lost 4 bases to trimming and J lost 6 bases; unmatched junction nucleotides: 11. Germline V gives CDR1 MNHNS, CDR2 SASEGT. As DNA, the CDR3 is TGTGCCAGCAGTGGGACACTAGCGGGATCCGAAAAGACCCAGTACTTC. Residues: CASSGTLAGSEKTQYF.

CDR3 sequence reads: CASSSSGREGSDTQYF. As DNA, the CDR3 is TGTGCCAGCAGCAGCTCCGGGCGGGAGGGCTCAGATACGCAGTATTTT. The chain links TRBV21-1 to TRBJ2-3; the table's D gene call, TRBD2, was not cross checked with the DNA. TRBV21-1 is labeled a pseudogene. The length of the CDR3 is 16 residues.

V is TRBV4-2 and J is TRBJ2-2; D remains unclear. The CDR3 totals 16 residues. The germline V and J ends were trimmed by 0 bases and 3 bases, with 11 bases remaining between them. CDR1 and CDR2 from the germline V gene are LGHNA and YNFKEQ. The CDR3 spells CASSQEERPDTGELFF. The CDR3 DNA is TGTGCCAGCAGCCAAGAGGAGCGCCCAGACACCGGGGAGCTGTTTTTT.

The rearrangement joins TRBV18 to TRBJ1-1, with 8 bases matching TRBD1. J was trimmed by 6 bases and V by 1 base; bases with no gene match: 4. There are 14 residues in the CDR3. Germline-derived CDR1 and CDR2 are KGHSH and LQKENI. This CDR3 is CASSPRQGIAEAFF. CDR3 DNA sequence: TGTGCCAGCTCACCACGACAGGGGATCGCTGAAGCTTTCTTT.

V and J are TRBV19 and TRBJ2-6; 7 bases agree with TRBD1. Trimming removed 3 bases from V and 0 bases from J; junction bases left unmatched: 8. This CDR3 comprises 18 residues. Germline-derived CDR1 and CDR2 are LNHDA and SQIVND (reference sequence). The CDR3, as DNA: TGTGCCAGTAGTATCGGGACAGATGACATCTCTGGGGCCAACGTCCTGACTTTC. Its translation is CASSIGTDDISGANVLTF.

This chain joins TRBV4-1 and TRBJ2-1; TRBD2 matches 11 bases. Germline lookup yields CDR1 MGHRA and CDR2 YSYEKL. The junction had 5 bases not matched to a gene; V was cut back by 1 base and J by 3 bases. The CDR3 is made up of 17 amino acids. CDR3 sequence (DNA): TGCGCCAGCAGCCAAGCTGCCGGGACTAGCGGCTACAATGAGCAGTTCTTC. Protein sequence: CASSQAAGTSGYNEQFF.

The chain recombines TRBV3-1 (or the pseudogene TRBV3-2) with TRBJ2-7; D ambiguous. CDR3 length equals 13 residues. Per germline, CDR1 LGHDT and CDR2 YNNKEL (reference sequence). The V end lost 1 base, the J end lost 6 bases, and 10 bases lay between the germline ends. CDR3 loop: CASSQVQNGEQYF. The DNA of the CDR3 is TGTGCCAGCAGCCAAGTCCAGAATGGCGAGCAGTACTTC.

The chain links TRBV6-4 to TRBJ2-3; maybe TRBD2 (6 bases). With 4 bases removed from V and 1 base from J, the gap between germline ends came to 9 bases. The CDR3 has 14 residues. CDR1 and CDR2 from the germline V gene are MRHNA and SNTAGT. CDR3 bases: TGTGCCAGCAGTGCCGGGACTGGCACAGATACGCAGTATTTT. This translates into CASSAGTGTDTQYF.

V usage is TRBV24-1 and J usage is TRBJ2-5, with TRBD1 matching over 9 bases. Per germline, CDR1 KGHDR and CDR2 SFDVKD. V shed 1 base and J 3 bases; nucleotides not matched to a gene: 8. This CDR3 is built from 17 residues. CDR3 coding DNA: TGTGCCACCAGTGATTTTCGGGACAGGGAGAGGGAAGAGACCCAGTACTTC. Translated: CATSDFRDREREETQYF.

This clone was found a few times. The CDR3 DNA follows: TGTGCCAGCAGCTCGACAGGGAGCGGGGAGCTGTTTTTT. It specifies CASSSTGSGELFF. This rearrangement joins TRBV11-3 to TRBJ2-2, with TRBD1 matching over 7 bases. CDR1 SGHNT and CDR2 YENEEA come from the germline V gene. V gave up 4 bases and J gave up 7 bases; unmatched junction bases: 3. The CDR3 extends over 13 amino acids.

The J gene is TRBJ2-7, the V gene TRBV27; 12 nucleotides agree with TRBD2. Germline V lookup: CDR1 MNHEY, CDR2 SMNVEV (reference sequence). This CDR3 comprises 16 residues. Unmatched junction bases numbered 5, after V lost 5 bases and J lost 0 bases. CDR3 sequence reads: CASSPRTSGVSYEQYF. The CDR3 region has the DNA TGTGCCAGCAGTCCCCGGACTAGCGGGGTCTCCTACGAGCAGTACTTC.

J is TRBJ2-7 and V is TRBV21-1; TRBD1 was called by the table and not checked on the DNA. TRBV21-1 is recorded as a pseudogene. The CDR3 has 15 amino acids. The CDR3 region has the DNA TGTGCCAGCAGCCCTCAACCGCAGGGGAGCTACGAGCAGTACTTC. Amino acid sequence: CASSPQPQGSYEQYF.

CDR3 protein: CASSLVGQVEAFF. The CDR3 DNA is TGTGCCAGCAGCTTAGTTGGACAGGTTGAAGCTTTCTTT. J is TRBJ1-1 and V is TRBV11-3, with 7 bases identical to TRBD1. Losses at the gene ends were 1 base for V and 7 bases for J; bases not matched to a gene: 3. The CDR3 sequence is 13 residues long. Germline CDR1 reads SGHNT; CDR2 reads YENEEA.